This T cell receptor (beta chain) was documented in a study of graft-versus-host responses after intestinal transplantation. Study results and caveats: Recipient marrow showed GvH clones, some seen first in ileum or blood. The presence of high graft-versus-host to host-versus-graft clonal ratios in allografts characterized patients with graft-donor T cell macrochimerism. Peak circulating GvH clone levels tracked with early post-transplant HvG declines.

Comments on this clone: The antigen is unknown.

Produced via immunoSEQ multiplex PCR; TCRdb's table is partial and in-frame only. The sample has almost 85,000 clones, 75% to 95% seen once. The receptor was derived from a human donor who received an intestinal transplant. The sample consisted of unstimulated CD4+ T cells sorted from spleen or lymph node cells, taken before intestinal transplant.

CDR3 in DNA: TGTGCCAGCAGTTACCGGGGGCCAGGGGGATATGGCTACACCTTC. The encoded protein is CASSYRGPGGYGYTF. The chain joins TRBV6-5 to TRBJ1-2, with 7 bases lining up with TRBD1. The CDR3 length is 15 residues. Trimming took 2 bases from V and 5 from J; bases not matched to a gene: 8. In germline, CDR1 is MNHEY, CDR2 SVGAGI.